Listed below are T cell receptor beta chains from one sample, sequenced in a study of cytomegalovirus exposure and HLA in healthy donors. The data were produced by immunoSEQ multiplex PCR, yet TCRdb's version contains in-frame clones alone and is incomplete. Of some 140,000 clones in the sample, roughly 70% are singletons; the top ten hold about 2.9%. Source material: PBMCs. These receptor sequences come from a man in his forties in good health and CMV-seronegative. Each CDR3 is given with its conserved first and last residue. Each record gives: CDR3 length, V gene, J gene, clone size, D gene, CDR3 protein, CDR3 DNA. D genes are given only for firm matches. Rows may omit the clone size; those that give it use once, few, many or a size class.

CDR3 length: 13
V gene: TRBV2
J gene: TRBJ2-1
clone size: NA
D gene: NA
CDR3 protein: CASTKETINEQFF
CDR3 DNA: TGTGCCAGCACAAAGGAGACCATCAATGAGCAGTTCTTC

CDR3 length: 16
V gene: TRBV9
J gene: TRBJ2-1
clone size: NA
D gene: NA
CDR3 protein: CASSVEGQGSFNEQFF
CDR3 DNA: TGTGCCAGCAGCGTAGAAGGGCAGGGTTCATTCAATGAGCAGTTCTTC

CDR3 length: 14
V gene: TRBV14
J gene: TRBJ1-1
clone size: NA
D gene: NA
CDR3 protein: CASSQDGGYTEAFF
CDR3 DNA: TGTGCCAGCAGCCAAGATGGAGGGTACACTGAAGCTTTCTTT

CDR3 length: 14
V gene: TRBV6-1
J gene: TRBJ2-7
clone size: NA
D gene: NA
CDR3 protein: CASSEVRDSYEQYF
CDR3 DNA: TGTGCCAGCAGTGAAGTGAGAGACTCCTACGAGCAGTACTTC

CDR3 length: 15
V gene: TRBV6-6
J gene: TRBJ1-1
clone size: few
D gene: NA
CDR3 protein: CASSYPEAMNTEAFF
CDR3 DNA: TGTGCCAGCAGTTACCCAGAGGCTATGAACACTGAAGCTTTCTTT

CDR3 length: 14
V gene: TRBV5-4
J gene: TRBJ1-2
clone size: NA
D gene: TRBD1
CDR3 protein: CASNPGTGLSGYTF
CDR3 DNA: TGTGCCAGCAACCCCGGGACAGGGCTATCTGGCTACACCTTC

CDR3 length: 12
V gene: TRBV30
J gene: TRBJ2-7
clone size: NA
D gene: TRBD1
CDR3 protein: CAWRDRGYEQYF
CDR3 DNA: TGTGCCTGGAGGGACAGGGGCTACGAGCAGTACTTC

CDR3 length: 15
V gene: TRBV29-1
J gene: TRBJ2-3
clone size: NA
D gene: NA
CDR3 protein: CSVGPRGGGTDTQYF
CDR3 DNA: TGCAGCGTCGGACCAAGGGGTGGGGGCACAGATACGCAGTATTTT

CDR3 length: 13
V gene: TRBV28
J gene: TRBJ1-2
clone size: few
D gene: NA
CDR3 protein: CASSLRGRTGYTF
CDR3 DNA: TGTGCCAGCAGTTTACGAGGGCGTACTGGCTACACCTTC

CDR3 length: 14
V gene: TRBV7-8
J gene: TRBJ1-4
clone size: few
D gene: NA
CDR3 protein: CASSPGAYNEKLFF
CDR3 DNA: TGTGCCAGCAGCCCAGGGGCTTATAATGAAAAACTGTTTTTT

CDR3 length: 15
V gene: TRBV7-2
J gene: TRBJ1-4
clone size: NA
D gene: NA
CDR3 protein: CASSRDIWGDEKLFF
CDR3 DNA: TGTGCCAGCAGCCGTGACATTTGGGGCGATGAAAAACTGTTTTTT

CDR3 length: 16
V gene: TRBV9
J gene: TRBJ2-3
clone size: once
D gene: NA
CDR3 protein: CASSPSALEGTDTQYF
CDR3 DNA: TGTGCCAGCAGCCCCTCGGCCCTGGAGGGAACAGATACGCAGTATTTT